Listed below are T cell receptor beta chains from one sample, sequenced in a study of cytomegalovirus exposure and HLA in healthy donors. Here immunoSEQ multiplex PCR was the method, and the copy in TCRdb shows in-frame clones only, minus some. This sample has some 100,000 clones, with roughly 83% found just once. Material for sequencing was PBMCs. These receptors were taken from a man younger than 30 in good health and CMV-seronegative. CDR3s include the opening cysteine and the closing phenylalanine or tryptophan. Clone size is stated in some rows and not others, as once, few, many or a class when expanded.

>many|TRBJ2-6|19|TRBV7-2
CASSLRGTGGPLRANVLTF
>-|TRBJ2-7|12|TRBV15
CATSRSTDKQYF
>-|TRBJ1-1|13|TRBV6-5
CASSYRGGTEAFF
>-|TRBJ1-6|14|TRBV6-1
CASSDRQGNSPLHF
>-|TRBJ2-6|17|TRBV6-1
CASSAARTVSGANVLTF
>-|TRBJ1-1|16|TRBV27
CASSPRTGGLNTEAFF
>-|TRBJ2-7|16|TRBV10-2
CASSTRTSGPTYEQYF
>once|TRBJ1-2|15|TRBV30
CAWVRTASSGYGYTF
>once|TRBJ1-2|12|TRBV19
CASSDRLYGYTF
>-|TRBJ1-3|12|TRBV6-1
CASRPALDTIYF
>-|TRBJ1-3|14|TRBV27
CASSLQGPGNTIYF
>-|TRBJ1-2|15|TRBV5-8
CASSWKGGEHYGYTF